Below, 25 T cell receptor beta chains from the same sample are listed, as sequenced in a study of blood T cells in healthy people across ages. The second PCR ran roughly 6 to 11 cycles with a sample-barcoded 5' primer and J-beta primers. TCRdb processed the 5' RACE reads anew with MiXCR; each CDR3 protein has one entry. This table has 1.5 million to 2 million distinct CDR3 sequences, about 50% appearing once. The sample taken for sequencing was blood. Source of these receptors: a woman aged 35 to 49 in good health.

The rearrangement uses TRBV28 and TRBJ2-7, with 7 bases identical to TRBD1. V trimming: 4 bases; J trimming: 2 bases; junction bases outside the gene matches: 5. The CDR3 has 14 amino acids. Germline CDR1 and CDR2: MDHEN and SYDVKM. CDR3 bases: TGTGCCAGCAGTTCTCAGGGGGAGCCCTACGAGCAGTACTTC. As protein: CASSSQGEPYEQYF.

The table lists this clonotype with a few counts. The chain uses TRBV4-2 and TRBJ2-7; D perhaps matches TRBD1 (6 bases). The CDR3 length is 16 residues. V lost 0 bases and J 0 bases, leaving 12 bases between the germline ends. Germline values: CDR1 LGHNA, CDR2 YNFKEQ. The DNA of the CDR3 is TGTGCCAGCAGCCAAGAGGAAACAGGGTTCTCCTACGAGCAGTACTTC. It encodes CASSQEETGFSYEQYF.

The table lists this clonotype with a few counts. J is TRBJ2-3 and V is TRBV7-2; D ambiguous. Germline CDR1 and CDR2: SGHTA and FQGNSA. CDR3 length: 15 residues. The V and J ends lost 5 bases and 2 bases respectively, with 14 bases between them. The CDR3 here is CASSTEDQVTDTQYF. The CDR3 nucleotides read TGTGCCAGCAGCACCGAAGACCAAGTCACAGATACGCAGTATTTT. Supplemented by reference TRBV7-2 and TRBJ2-3, the full variable domain reads GAGVSQSPSNKVTEKGKDVELRCDPISGHTALYWYRQSLGQGLEFLIYFQGNSAPDKSGLPSDRFSAERTGGSVSTLTIQRTQQEDSAVYLCASSTEDQVTDTQYFGPGTRLTVL.

The V gene is TRBV6-2 or TRBV6-3, the J gene TRBJ1-4; 7 bases line up with TRBD1. V lost 6 bases and J lost 10; bases outside the gene matches: 11. Germline loops: CDR1 MNHEY, CDR2 SVGEGT. The CDR3 is 14 residues long. The CDR3 region has the DNA TGTGCCAGCAGCTCCGACAGGGCTAGGGGAAAACTGTTTTTT. Its translation: CASSSDRARGKLFF.

This chain links TRBV5-1 with TRBJ1-2; 9 nucleotides match TRBD1. V shed 4 bases and J 3 bases; nucleotides not matched to a gene: 7. CDR3 length equals 15 residues. Germline CDR1 is SGHRS and CDR2 is YFSETQ. The CDR3 nucleotides are TGCGCCAGCAGCCCCGTGACAGGGGGGGACTATGGCTACACCTTC. Protein product: CASSPVTGGDYGYTF.

This sequence joins TRBV7-2 and TRBJ2-5; no reliable D call. The CDR3 sequence is 16 residues long. Germline CDR1 reads SGHTA; CDR2 reads FQGNSA. The CDR3 sequence: CATADGSFTGIETQYF. The CDR3 bases are TGTGCTACGGCCGACGGTTCCTTCACCGGTATCGAGACCCAGTACTTC. The full variable domain, completed using reference TRBV7-2 and TRBJ2-5, is GAGVSQSPSNKVTEKGKDVELRCDPISGHTALYWYRQSLGQGLEFLIYFQGNSAPDKSGLPSDRFSAERTGGSVSTLTIQRTQQEDSAVYLCATADGSFTGIETQYFGPGTRLLVL.

This clonotype was recorded only once. The V and J genes are TRBV15 and TRBJ2-3, with D maybe TRBD1 (6 bases). Germline loops: CDR1 LNHNV, CDR2 YYDKDF (reference sequence). V lost 1 base to trimming and J lost 6 bases, with 17 bases between them. CDR3 length equals 16 residues. CDR3 protein: CATSRGEQGPRDTQYF. The CDR3 DNA sequence: TGTGCCACCAGCAGAGGCGAACAGGGCCCCCGGGATACGCAGTATTTT.

The CDR3 DNA sequence: TGTGCCAGCAGCGATCCAGGGGTCAATGAAAAACTGTTTTTT. Protein product: CASSDPGVNEKLFF. This chain connects TRBV7-8 to TRBJ1-4; a possible D gene is TRBD1 (6 bases). Germline CDR1 SGHVS, CDR2 FQNEAQ. The CDR3 totals 14 residues. V was cut by 5 bases and J by 5 bases, with 12 bases left in between. The full variable domain, rest sourced from reference TRBV7-8 and TRBJ1-4, is GAGVSQSPRYKVAKRGQDVALRCDPISGHVSLFWYQQALGQGPEFLTYFQNEAQLDKSGLPSDRFFAERPEGSVSTLKIQRTQQEDSAVYLCASSDPGVNEKLFFGSGTQLSVL.

This chain connects TRBV7-9 to TRBJ2-7; 10 bases fit TRBD1. With V trimmed by 6 bases and J by 7 bases, 9 bases remained unmatched. The V gene's germline CDR1 is SEHNR and CDR2 FQNEAQ (reference sequence). The CDR3 is 14 amino acids. The CDR3 reads CASSTGTGVKEQYF. The DNA for the CDR3 is TGTGCCAGCAGTACCGGGACAGGGGTGAAAGAGCAGTACTTC.

The chain joins TRBV9 to TRBJ2-7; D may correspond to TRBD1 or TRBD2 (5 bases each). Germline assignment: CDR1 SGDLS and CDR2 YYNGEE. The CDR3 contains 16 residues. V was cut by 0 bases and J by 0 bases, with 13 bases left in between. The CDR3 DNA follows: TGTGCCAGCAGCGTAGGGCCCGGGACGAGCTCCTACGAGCAGTACTTC. Protein product: CASSVGPGTSSYEQYF.

This clonotype came up a few times. The CDR3 nucleotides are TGCAGCGTTGAATTGGGGACTGGCTACACCTTC. Translation gives CSVELGTGYTF. The chain joins TRBV29-1 to TRBJ1-2, with D perhaps matching TRBD1 (5 bases). In germline, CDR1 is SQVTM, CDR2 ANQGSEA. The CDR3 contains 11 residues. Trimming took 2 bases from V and 7 from J, leaving 8 bases between them.

The chain employs TRBV6-6 and TRBJ1-1; TRBD1 might be the D (6 bases). CDR1 and CDR2 (germline): MNHNY, SVGAGI (reference sequence). The length of the CDR3 is 15 residues. V was pared by 5 bases and J by 6 bases, with 19 bases between. CDR3 residues: CASSPTARGGAEAFF. CDR3 nucleotides: TGTGCCAGCAGTCCTACGGCAAGGGGGGGTGCTGAAGCTTTCTTT.

This clonotype was detected only a few times. The CDR3, as DNA: TGTGCCAGCAGCCAAGAACGGTGGTGGGGCAGGGCGCCCGATACGCAGTATTTT. Translated, it gives CASSQERWWGRAPDTQYF. This sequence joins TRBV3-1 and TRBJ2-3, with D possibly TRBD1 on 5 matching bases. With 0 bases removed from V and 6 bases from J, the gap between germline ends came to 22 bases. This CDR3 spans 18 amino acids. Germline assignment: CDR1 LGHDT and CDR2 YNNKEL (reference sequence).

The chain combines TRBV12-3 or TRBV12-4 with TRBJ2-7; the D call may be TRBD1 or TRBD2 (6 bases each). There are 13 residues in the CDR3. V shed 5 bases and J shed 5 bases, with 13 bases lying between them. The CDR3 sequence is CASSVGGSDEQYF. The CDR3 nucleotides are TGTGCCAGCAGTGTAGGGGGGAGCGACGAGCAGTACTTC.

The V call is TRBV20-1, the J call TRBJ1-2; D remains unclear. Germline CDR1 and CDR2: DFQATT and SNEGSKA (reference sequence). The ends were cut back, 5 bases at V and 6 bases at J, with 19 bases in the middle. This CDR3 is 14 amino acids long. This chain's CDR3 is CSALEGVGMHGYTF. For the CDR3, the DNA is TGCAGTGCTCTCGAGGGAGTGGGGATGCATGGCTACACCTTC.

This rearrangement joins TRBV5-5 to TRBJ2-7, with a tentative D call TRBD1 (5 bases). With 6 bases removed from V and 0 bases from J, the gap between germline ends came to 13 bases. CDR1 is SGHKS and CDR2 is YYEKEE in the germline V gene (reference sequence). The CDR3 extends over 14 amino acids. DNA for the CDR3: TGTGCCAGCATCGGTGACAGAAGCTCCTACGAGCAGTACTTC. Encoded protein: CASIGDRSSYEQYF. Complete variable domain (other parts from reference TRBV5-5 and TRBJ2-7): DAGVTQSPTHLIKTRGQQVTLRCSPISGHKSVSWYQQVLGQGPQFIFQYYEKEERGRGNFPDRFSARQFPNYSSELNVNALLLGDSALYLCASIGDRSSYEQYFGPGTRLTVT.

This sequence joins TRBV3-1 and TRBJ2-2; weak D call: TRBD2 (6 bases). CDR1 is LGHDT and CDR2 is YNNKEL in the germline V gene (reference sequence). V dropped 0 bases and J dropped 5 bases, with 22 bases sitting between them. This CDR3 is 19 amino acids long. CDR3 region: CASSQDPAGRTRITGELFF. The CDR3 region has the DNA TGTGCCAGCAGCCAAGACCCAGCGGGCCGGACCAGAATTACCGGGGAGCTGTTTTTT.

About this clonotype itself: The junction departs from the called germline gene at one end, perhaps through a read error. This sequence joins TRBV6-2 or TRBV6-3 and TRBJ1-2; D not resolved. This CDR3 is built from 13 residues. Germline V gene lookup returns CDR1 MNHEY and CDR2 SVGEGT. CDR3 bases: TGTGTCAGCAGACCCCGGACTTCGACTGGCTACACCTTC. Its translation: CVSRPRTSTGYTF.

V usage is TRBV29-1 and J usage is TRBJ2-7; TRBD1 matches at 7 bases. The V gene end was trimmed by 7 bases and the J gene end by 9 bases; junction bases not matched to a gene: 9. The CDR3 contains 11 residues. The germline gives CDR1 SQVTM, CDR2 ANQGSEA. The CDR3 region is CSGTGSRGQYF. The CDR3 nucleotides are TGCAGCGGGACAGGCTCCCGGGGGCAGTACTTC.

This chain links TRBV7-9 with TRBJ2-1; D is uncertain. V was clipped by 5 bases and J by 8 bases, with 16 bases between them. The CDR3 contains 14 residues. Per the germline V gene, CDR1 is SEHNR and CDR2 is FQNEAQ (reference sequence). DNA for the CDR3: TGTGCCAGCAGCCCTCTCGCAGGCCGTCATGAGCAGTTCTTC. Its translation: CASSPLAGRHEQFF.

This clonotype was counted a single time. This may be a read error, as it is one base from a much larger clone. The chain combines TRBV4-3 with TRBJ2-1; no reliable D call. V was cut by 1 base and J by 10 bases, with 17 bases left in between. This CDR3 is 15 amino acids long. CDR1 is LGHNA and CDR2 is YSLEER in the germline V gene. The CDR3 region is CASSQGVEDSYEQFF. The CDR3 DNA sequence: TGCGCCAGCAGCCAAGGCGTGGAAGATAGCTACGAGCAGTTCTTC.

The J gene is TRBJ2-1, the V gene TRBV15; possible D gene TRBD1, 7 bases. The germline gives CDR1 LNHNV, CDR2 YYDKDF (reference sequence). Between the trimmed V and J ends, which lost 5 bases and 5 bases, there was a span of 19 bases. This CDR3 has 16 residues. The CDR3 region is CATSAPRQGLNNEQFF. The CDR3 DNA reads TGTGCCACCAGCGCTCCCAGACAGGGACTCAACAATGAGCAGTTCTTC.

This clonotype occurred a few times. V usage is TRBV6-2 or TRBV6-3 and J usage is TRBJ1-2; possible D gene TRBD1, 5 bases. The V end lost 4 bases, the J end lost 2 bases, and 11 bases lay between the germline ends. Per the germline V gene, CDR1 is MNHEY and CDR2 is SVGEGT. The CDR3 extends over 14 amino acids. The CDR3 spells CASSSGPINYGYTF. The DNA of the CDR3 is TGTGCCAGCAGTTCGGGACCGATAAACTATGGCTACACCTTC.

This chain connects TRBV28 to TRBJ2-3; 7 bases map to TRBD1. Germline CDR1 and CDR2: MDHEN and SYDVKM. The CDR3 totals 15 residues. Unmatched junction bases numbered 6, after V lost 6 bases and J lost 0 bases. The CDR3 DNA sequence: TGTGCCAGCAGCGACAGGGCCCCTAGCACAGATACGCAGTATTTT. As protein: CASSDRAPSTDTQYF.

V gene TRBV4-1 combines with J gene TRBJ2-3; D perhaps matches TRBD2 (5 bases). Trimming pared 3 bases from V and 6 bases from J, leaving 16 bases between. Germline-derived CDR1 and CDR2 are MGHRA and YSYEKL. This CDR3 is built from 15 residues. The CDR3 here is CASSQEGGWWDTQYF. The CDR3, as DNA: TGCGCCAGCAGCCAGGAAGGCGGGTGGTGGGATACGCAGTATTTT.